This is a list of T cell receptor beta chains from one sample in a study of blood T cell repertoires in COVID-19. Produced via immunoSEQ multiplex PCR; TCRdb's table is partial and in-frame only. The sample holds just over 50,000 clones, under 90% seen once. Input material: peripheral blood. Receptor source: a man between 65 and 80 years old with acute or convalescent COVID-19. Each CDR3 is given with its conserved first and last residue. The D gene is left open where the match is weak. Size is stated for part of the rows, as once, few or many counts, or as a class when the clone is expanded.

j_call | clone_size | d_call | v_call | cdr3_aa | cdr3_nt
TRBJ2-7 | - | TRBD2 | TRBV6-2/TRBV6-3 | CASSFLTSGYEQYF | TGTGCCAGCAGTTTCTTGACTAGCGGCTACGAGCAGTACTTC
TRBJ2-5 | - | TRBD2 | TRBV11-2 | CASSFGGAGETQYF | TGTGCCAGCAGCTTCGGGGGGGCGGGAGAGACCCAGTACTTC
TRBJ2-1 | once | TRBD2 | TRBV6-2/TRBV6-3 | CASSISGGAIYNEQFF | TGTGCCAGCAGTATCAGCGGGGGGGCCATCTACAATGAGCAGTTCTTC
TRBJ1-2 | - | TRBD1 | TRBV19 | CASRQGQGVGYTF | TGTGCCAGTAGGCAGGGACAGGGGGTCGGCTACACCTTC
TRBJ2-5 | - | - | TRBV5-1 | CASSYYRQETQYF | TGCGCCAGCAGCTACTACAGGCAAGAGACCCAGTACTTC
TRBJ1-2 | - | TRBD1 | TRBV6-6 | CASSDRAYGYTF | TGTGCCAGCAGTGACAGGGCCTATGGCTACACCTTC
TRBJ2-5 | - | TRBD2 | TRBV7-4 | CASTPSPGGETQYF | TGTGCCAGCACCCCGAGCCCGGGAGGAGAGACCCAGTACTTC
TRBJ2-3 | - | TRBD2 | TRBV5-1 | CASSLTSGTDTQYF | TGCGCCAGCAGCTTGACTAGCGGCACAGATACGCAGTATTTT
TRBJ1-2 | - | - | TRBV14 | CASSQTGYYGYTF | TGTGCCAGCAGCCAAACAGGGTACTATGGCTACACCTTC
TRBJ2-3 | - | TRBD1 | TRBV3-1/TRBV3-2 | CASSREGQASTDTQYF | TGTGCCAGCAGCCGAGAAGGACAGGCTAGCACAGATACGCAGTATTTT
TRBJ1-3 | - | - | TRBV30 | CAWSVPVGNTIYF | TGTGCCTGGAGTGTGCCGGTAGGAAACACCATATATTTT
TRBJ2-7 | - | TRBD1 | TRBV7-9 | CASSLAPGLQGAYEQYF | TGTGCCAGCAGCTTAGCGCCAGGTCTTCAGGGGGCATACGAGCAGTACTTC
TRBJ2-5 | - | TRBD1 | TRBV7-7 | CASSSTGGGETQYF | TGTGCCAGCAGCTCCACAGGGGGCGGTGAGACCCAGTACTTC
TRBJ1-3 | - | - | TRBV5-1 | CASSLNGGPTGDTIYF | TGCGCCAGCAGCTTGAACGGAGGCCCTACTGGGGACACCATATATTTT
TRBJ2-7 | - | TRBD2 | TRBV15 | CATSRQLATTSYEQYF | TGTGCCACCAGCAGACAACTAGCGACAACATCCTACGAGCAGTACTTC
TRBJ2-2 | - | TRBD1 | TRBV7-6 | CASSSQGAQVTGELFF | TGTGCCAGCAGCTCACAGGGGGCGCAAGTCACCGGGGAGCTGTTTTTT
TRBJ1-2 | - | TRBD1 | TRBV10-3 | CAIGGTANYGYTF | TGTGCCATCGGGGGGACAGCGAACTATGGCTACACCTTC
TRBJ2-7 | - | - | TRBV28 | CASTTGRPYEQYF | TGTGCCAGCACGACTGGCCGTCCCTACGAGCAGTACTTC
TRBJ1-4 | - | - | TRBV5-1 | CASSTGQFNEKLFF | TGCGCCAGCAGCACCGGACAGTTTAATGAAAAACTGTTTTTT
TRBJ1-1 | - | - | TRBV4-2 | CASSQESPPEAFF | TGTGCCAGCAGCCAAGAAAGCCCACCTGAAGCTTTCTTT
TRBJ2-1 | - | TRBD2 | TRBV6-5 | CGSGISWNNEQFF | TGTGGTAGCGGGATTAGTTGGAACAATGAGCAGTTCTTC
TRBJ1-1 | - | - | TRBV2 | CASSDTGRYTEAFF | TGTGCCAGCAGTGACACCGGTCGTTACACTGAAGCTTTCTTT
TRBJ1-2 | - | - | TRBV28 | CASSLGAGYGYTF | TGTGCCAGCAGTTTAGGGGCAGGGTATGGCTACACCTTC
TRBJ1-1 | - | - | TRBV7-2 | CASSLSTAAEAFF | TGTGCCAGCAGCTTATCCACTGCGGCTGAAGCTTTCTTT
TRBJ1-4 | once | - | TRBV5-1 | CASSLAGGTNEKLFF | TGCGCCAGCAGCTTGGCCGGGGGGACTAATGAAAAACTGTTTTTT
TRBJ2-2 | - | - | TRBV18 | CASSPRPLTNTGELFF | TGTGCCAGCTCACCGAGGCCGCTTACGAACACCGGGGAGCTGTTTTTT
TRBJ1-6 | - | - | TRBV28 | CASSLRQANSPLHF | TGTGCCAGCAGTTTAAGACAGGCAAATTCACCCCTCCACTTT
TRBJ1-4 | - | - | TRBV2 | CASTFTTNEKLFF | TGTGCCAGCACGTTTACAACTAATGAAAAACTGTTTTTT
TRBJ2-7 | - | - | TRBV14 | CASSQDIGYYEQYF | TGTGCCAGCAGCCAAGATATCGGTTACTACGAGCAGTACTTC
TRBJ2-1 | - | TRBD2 | TRBV29-1 | CSVGPPIDSGTYNEQFF | TGCAGCGTGGGCCCTCCAATAGATAGCGGGACCTACAATGAGCAGTTCTTC
TRBJ2-2 | - | - | TRBV7-2 | CASRGRQSGTGELFF | TGTGCCAGCAGAGGGAGGCAATCAGGCACCGGGGAGCTGTTTTTT
TRBJ1-4 | - | TRBD1 | TRBV5-4 | CASSPTGEGTNEKLFF | TGTGCCAGCAGCCCCACAGGGGAAGGGACTAATGAAAAACTGTTTTTT
TRBJ2-7 | - | - | TRBV5-8 | CASSFSEGSYEQYF | TGTGCCAGCAGCTTTTCGGAGGGCTCCTACGAGCAGTACTTC
TRBJ2-7 | - | - | TRBV7-9 | CASSLERGYPFSYEQYF | TGTGCCAGCAGCTTAGAGCGTGGGTATCCCTTCTCCTACGAGCAGTACTTC
TRBJ2-1 | - | TRBD2 | TRBV5-6 | CASSFGTSAYNEQFF | TGTGCCAGCAGCTTCGGGACTAGCGCCTACAATGAGCAGTTCTTC
TRBJ2-1 | - | - | TRBV29-1 | CSVVQPNSGRSSNEQFF | TGCAGCGTTGTGCAGCCGAATAGCGGCCGGAGCAGCAATGAGCAGTTCTTC
TRBJ2-2 | once | TRBD2 | TRBV5-4 | CASSSSGGAGELFF | TGTGCCAGCAGCTCTAGCGGCGGGGCCGGGGAGCTGTTTTTT
TRBJ1-2 | - | TRBD1 | TRBV27 | CASSLRGLRGYTF | TGTGCCAGCAGTTTAAGGGGGCTGAGAGGCTACACCTTC
TRBJ1-2 | - | TRBD1 | TRBV28 | CASSLTGFGYTF | TGTGCCAGCAGCCTGACAGGGTTTGGCTACACCTTC
TRBJ2-1 | - | - | TRBV4-3 | CASGRTYNEQFF | TGCGCCAGCGGCAGGACCTACAATGAGCAGTTCTTC
TRBJ2-1 | - | - | TRBV12-3/TRBV12-4 | CASSPGAGNEQFF | TGTGCCAGCAGTCCGGGAGCCGGGAATGAGCAGTTCTTC
TRBJ2-7 | - | - | TRBV11-1 | CASSWQGAHEQYF | TGTGCCAGCAGCTGGCAGGGCGCCCACGAGCAGTACTTC
TRBJ2-5 | - | - | TRBV19 | CASSNPQGWETQYF | TGTGCCAGTAGTAATCCTCAGGGATGGGAGACCCAGTACTTC
TRBJ2-1 | once | - | TRBV3-1/TRBV3-2 | CASSQTQSSYNEQFF | TGTGCCAGCAGCCAAACTCAATCATCCTACAATGAGCAGTTCTTC
TRBJ2-2 | - | - | TRBV19 | CASSRGPNRYANTGELFF | TGTGCCAGTAGTCGGGGTCCAAATCGGTACGCGAACACCGGGGAGCTGTTTTTT
TRBJ1-2 | - | - | TRBV3-1/TRBV3-2 | CASSQANRESNYGYTF | TGTGCCAGCAGCCAAGCCAACAGGGAAAGTAACTATGGCTACACCTTC
TRBJ2-2 | - | - | TRBV24-1 | CATSDNRANTGELFF | TGTGCCACCAGTGACAACAGGGCGAACACCGGGGAGCTGTTTTTT